The TCR beta chain under discussion was sequenced for a study of shared clonotypes between healthy human individuals. Germline-derived CDR1 and CDR2 are MGHRA and YSYEKL. With 0 bases removed from V and 8 bases from J, the gap between germline ends came to 8 bases. This CDR3 is 13 amino acids long. Naive CD8 cells, CD45RO-negative and positively selected for CCR7, excluded terminally differentiated effector memory CD45RA+ cells. Running of the assay took place at deep level. Authors' processing steps: Filtering differed because ImmunoSEQ produced junction-only sequences that carried no quality scores. The table came from immunoSEQ multiplex PCR; TCRdb's copy has only in-frame clones and leaves some out. The V and J calls and clone size come from that table; D and trimming were worked out from the DNA. Altogether some 800,000 clones are present, around 93% being singletons, with the ten largest covering around 24%.

This sequence joins TRBV4-1 and TRBJ2-1, with D uncertain. The sequence was obtained from a man aged 30 to 39 in good health. The sequenced material came from naive CD8+ T cells sorted from blood. The chain's CDR3 is CASSQDLGYEQFF. The CDR3 DNA reads as TGCGCCAGCAGCCAAGATCTGGGCTATGAGCAGTTCTTC.